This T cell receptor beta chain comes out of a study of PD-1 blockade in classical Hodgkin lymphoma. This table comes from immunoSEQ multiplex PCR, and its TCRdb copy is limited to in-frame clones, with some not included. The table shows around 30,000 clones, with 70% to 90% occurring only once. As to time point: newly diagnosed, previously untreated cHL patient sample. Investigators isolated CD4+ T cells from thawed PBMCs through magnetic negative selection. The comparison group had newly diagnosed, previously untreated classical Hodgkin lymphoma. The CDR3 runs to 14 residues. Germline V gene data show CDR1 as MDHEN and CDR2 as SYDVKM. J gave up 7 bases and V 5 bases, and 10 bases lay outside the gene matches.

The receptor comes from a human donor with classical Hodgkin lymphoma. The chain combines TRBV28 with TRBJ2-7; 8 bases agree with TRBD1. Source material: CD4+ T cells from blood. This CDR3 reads CASSIRDRIGEQYF. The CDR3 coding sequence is TGTGCCAGCAGTATCCGGGACAGGATAGGGGAGCAGTACTTC.